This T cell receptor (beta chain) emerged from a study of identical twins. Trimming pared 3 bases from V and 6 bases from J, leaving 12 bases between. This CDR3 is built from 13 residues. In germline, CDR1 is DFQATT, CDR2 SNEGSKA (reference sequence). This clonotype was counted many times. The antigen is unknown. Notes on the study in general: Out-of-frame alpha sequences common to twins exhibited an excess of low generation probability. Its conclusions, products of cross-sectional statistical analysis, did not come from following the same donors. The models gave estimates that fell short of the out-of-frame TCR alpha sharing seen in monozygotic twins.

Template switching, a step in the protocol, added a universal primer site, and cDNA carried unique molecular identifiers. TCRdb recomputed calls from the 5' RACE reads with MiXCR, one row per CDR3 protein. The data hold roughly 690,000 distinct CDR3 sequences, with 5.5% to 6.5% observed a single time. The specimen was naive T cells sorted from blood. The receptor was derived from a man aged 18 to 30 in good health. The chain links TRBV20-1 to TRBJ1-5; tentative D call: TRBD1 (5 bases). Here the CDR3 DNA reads TGCAGTGCTAGTGCGGGGGTTGGTCAGCCCCAGCATTTT. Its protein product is CSASAGVGQPQHF.